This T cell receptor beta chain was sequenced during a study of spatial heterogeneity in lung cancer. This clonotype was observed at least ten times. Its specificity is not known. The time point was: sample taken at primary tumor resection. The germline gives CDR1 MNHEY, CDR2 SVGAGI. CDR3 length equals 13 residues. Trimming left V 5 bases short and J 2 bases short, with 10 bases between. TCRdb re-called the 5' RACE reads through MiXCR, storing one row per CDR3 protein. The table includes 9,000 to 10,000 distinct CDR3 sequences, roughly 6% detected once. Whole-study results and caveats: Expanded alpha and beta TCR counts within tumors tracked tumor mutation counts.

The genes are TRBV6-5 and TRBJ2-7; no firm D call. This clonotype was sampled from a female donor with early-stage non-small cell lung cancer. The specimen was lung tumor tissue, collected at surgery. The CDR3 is CASSGLSTYEQYF. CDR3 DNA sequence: TGTGCCAGCAGTGGTCTGAGCACCTACGAGCAGTACTTC.